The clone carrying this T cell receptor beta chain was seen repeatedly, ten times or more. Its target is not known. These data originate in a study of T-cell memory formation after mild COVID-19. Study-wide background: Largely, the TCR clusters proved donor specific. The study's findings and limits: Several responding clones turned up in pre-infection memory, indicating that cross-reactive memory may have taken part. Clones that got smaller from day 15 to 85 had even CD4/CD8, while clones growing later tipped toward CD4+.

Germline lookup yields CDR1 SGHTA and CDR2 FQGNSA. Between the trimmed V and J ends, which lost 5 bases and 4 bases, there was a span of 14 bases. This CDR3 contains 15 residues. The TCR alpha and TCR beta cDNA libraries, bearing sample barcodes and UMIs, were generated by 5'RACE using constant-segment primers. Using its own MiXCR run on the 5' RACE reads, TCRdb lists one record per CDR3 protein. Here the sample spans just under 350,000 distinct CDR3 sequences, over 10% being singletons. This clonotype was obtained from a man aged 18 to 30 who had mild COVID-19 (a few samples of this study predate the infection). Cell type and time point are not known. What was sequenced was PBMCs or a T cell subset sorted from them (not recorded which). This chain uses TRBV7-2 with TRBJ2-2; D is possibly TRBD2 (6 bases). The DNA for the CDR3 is TGTGCCAGCAGCCCAGGGACTTTCGGCACCGGGGAGCTGTTTTTT. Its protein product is CASSPGTFGTGELFF.